Below, one T cell receptor (beta chain) is given with its context. This specimen belongs to a study of identical twins. From germline, CDR1 is SGHNT and CDR2 YENEEA. This CDR3 has 16 amino acids. V lost 5 bases and J lost 0; bases outside the gene matches: 5. TCRdb reanalysed the 5' RACE reads using MiXCR and keeps one entry per CDR3 protein. The sample has 400,000 to 550,000 distinct CDR3 sequences, approximately 25% seen once; the top ten hold 2.9%. The sample was also linked to a second study, of T cells expressing NK-cell markers.

The V and J genes are TRBV11-3 and TRBJ1-1, with 11 bases matching TRBD1. The sequence was obtained from a woman aged 18 to 35 in good health. Input material: CD4+ T cells sorted from blood. In DNA form, the CDR3 reads TGTGCCAGCAGCCGAGGACAGGGGGCTGTGAACACTGAAGCTTTCTTT. Protein: CASSRGQGAVNTEAFF. Variable domain in full (rest from reference TRBV11-3 and TRBJ1-1): EAGVVQSPRYKIIEKKQPVAFWCNPISGHNTLYWYLQNLGQGPELLIRYENEEAVDDSQLPKDRFSAERLKGVDSTLKIQPAELGDSAVYLCASSRGQGAVNTEAFFGQGTRLTVV.